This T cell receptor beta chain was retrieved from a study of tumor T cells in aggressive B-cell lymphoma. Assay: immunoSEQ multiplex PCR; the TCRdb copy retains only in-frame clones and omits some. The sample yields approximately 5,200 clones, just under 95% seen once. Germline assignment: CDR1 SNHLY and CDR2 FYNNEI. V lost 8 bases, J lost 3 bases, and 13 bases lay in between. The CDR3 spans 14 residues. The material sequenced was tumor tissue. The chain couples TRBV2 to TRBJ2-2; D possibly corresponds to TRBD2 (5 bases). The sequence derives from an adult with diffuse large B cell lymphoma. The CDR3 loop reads CASGRMRDTGELFF. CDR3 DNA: TGTGCCAGCGGACGAATGAGGGACACCGGGGAGCTGTTTTTT.